The 14 T cell receptor beta chains below all came from one sample that was sequenced in a study of spatial heterogeneity in lung cancer. The time point: sample taken at primary tumor resection. Whole RNA from tumor, nontumor lung or frozen PBMC was sequenced unsorted. One entry per CDR3 protein, called by TCRdb with MiXCR from the 5' RACE reads. The table lists about 75,000 distinct CDR3 sequences, about an eighth of them singletons, with 5.5% to 7.5% in the top ten. Material: PBMCs, obtained at surgery. These receptors were obtained from a male donor with early-stage non-small cell lung cancer.

The table lists this clonotype with a few counts. This chain uses TRBV24-1 with TRBJ2-2; 7 nucleotides agree with TRBD1. The J segment lost 2 bases and the V segment lost 4 bases, leaving 9 bases of the junction unmatched. CDR3 length: 17 amino acids. The germline gives CDR1 KGHDR, CDR2 SFDVKD. The CDR3 reads CATSEGVGTVNTGELFF. The CDR3 coding sequence is TGTGCCACCAGTGAAGGAGTCGGGACAGTTAACACCGGGGAGCTGTTTTTT.

Ten or more counts support this clonotype. The chain uses TRBV29-1 and TRBJ1-2; D uncertain. V dropped 4 bases and J dropped 9 bases, with 9 bases sitting between them. Germline CDR1 is SQVTM and CDR2 is ANQGSEA. This CDR3 has 10 amino acids. The CDR3 here is CSVAAGSYTF. DNA of the CDR3: TGCAGCGTTGCCGCCGGAAGCTACACCTTC.

J is TRBJ1-1 and V is TRBV5-4; maybe TRBD1 (6 bases). CDR1 is SGHNT, CDR2 YYREEE, per germline (reference sequence). The CDR3 sequence is 15 residues long. V gave up 4 bases and J gave up 1 base, with 14 bases separating them. As DNA, the CDR3 is TGTGCCAGCAGCGCGCGACAGGATTGGAACACTGAAGCTTTCTTT. Protein: CASSARQDWNTEAFF.

The rearrangement joins TRBV4-3 to TRBJ1-1; D possibly corresponds to TRBD1 (5 bases). V lost 3 bases and J lost 4, with 15 bases in between. From germline, CDR1 is LGHNA and CDR2 YSLEER. The CDR3 totals 15 residues. The DNA of the CDR3 is TGCGCCAGCAGCCAGAACCAGGGAGCGGCCACTGAAGCTTTCTTT. Amino acids: CASSQNQGAATEAFF.

The sample holds a few counts of this clonotype. V gene TRBV20-1 combines with J gene TRBJ1-1, with TRBD1 as a possible D gene (6 bases). The V gene lost 3 bases and the J gene lost 5 bases, with 13 bases spanning the gap. CDR1 and CDR2 from the germline V gene are DFQATT and SNEGSKA (reference sequence). The CDR3 is 13 amino acids. The CDR3 DNA is TGCAGTGCTAGCATCAACAGGGCAACTGAAGCTTTCTTT. Translated, it gives CSASINRATEAFF.

This clonotype was found a few times. V and J are TRBV27 and TRBJ2-3, with D perhaps TRBD2 (5 bases). V dropped 0 bases and J dropped 0 bases, with 13 bases sitting between them. Germline CDR1 reads MNHEY; CDR2 reads SMNVEV (reference sequence). The CDR3 is 17 amino acids. CDR3 coding DNA: TGTGCCAGCAGTTTATCGGAGGCAGAGCTTAGCACAGATACGCAGTATTTT. Amino acids: CASSLSEAELSTDTQYF.

This chain links TRBV5-1 with TRBJ2-1; 7 nucleotides agree with TRBD2. The CDR3 is made up of 15 amino acids. The V gene end was trimmed by 2 bases and the J gene end by 5 bases; junction bases not matched to a gene: 7. Per germline, CDR1 SGHRS and CDR2 YFSETQ. The CDR3 loop reads CASSFSTSPNNEQFF. In nucleotides, the CDR3 is TGCGCCAGCAGCTTCTCGACTAGCCCAAACAATGAGCAGTTCTTC.

This clonotype was counted a few times. V is TRBV18 and J is TRBJ2-1; D may be TRBD2 (5 bases). V was clipped by 8 bases and J by 7 bases, with 15 bases between them. The CDR3 totals 13 residues. CDR1 is KGHSH and CDR2 is LQKENI in the germline V gene. The CDR3 sequence: CASADLLGNEQFF. In DNA, the CDR3 is TGTGCCAGCGCGGACTTGTTGGGGAATGAGCAGTTCTTC.

The chain combines TRBV5-1 with TRBJ1-1, with D tentatively TRBD1 (6 bases). Germline V lookup: CDR1 SGHRS, CDR2 YFSETQ. With 6 bases removed from V and 2 bases from J, the gap between germline ends came to 11 bases. This CDR3 spans 13 amino acids. The CDR3 DNA reads as TGCGCCAGCATGGAGGGGGTCAACACTGAAGCTTTCTTT. The encoded protein is CASMEGVNTEAFF.

This clonotype was found many times. This chain connects TRBV15 to TRBJ1-1; no clear D. The length of the CDR3 is 15 residues. Germline CDR1 is LNHNV and CDR2 is YYDKDF (reference sequence). The V and J ends lost 1 base and 1 base respectively, with 10 bases between them. In DNA, the CDR3 is TGTGCCACCAGCAGAGCCGGCAATTCGAACACTGAAGCTTTCTTT. This gives the protein CATSRAGNSNTEAFF.

This clonotype was detected many times. The V call is TRBV28, the J call TRBJ1-5, with 7 bases identical to TRBD1. Germline assignment: CDR1 MDHEN and CDR2 SYDVKM. The trim removed 3 bases at V and 5 bases at J, leaving 4 bases unmatched. The length of the CDR3 is 14 residues. CDR3 nucleotides: TGTGCCAGCAGTTTCACAGGGGACCATCAGCCCCAGCATTTT. Translating it yields CASSFTGDHQPQHF.

Written as DNA, the CDR3 is TGTGCCAGCAGTGAGGGACTAGCTCCCTACGAGCAGTACTTC. It specifies CASSEGLAPYEQYF. The chain is built from TRBV2 and TRBJ2-7, with 9 nucleotides matching TRBD2. Germline assignment: CDR1 SNHLY and CDR2 FYNNEI. The CDR3 runs to 14 residues. Trimming cost V 3 bases and J 2 bases; bases outside gene matches: 2. The full variable domain, completed using reference TRBV2 and TRBJ2-7, is EPEVTQTPSHQVTQMGQEVILRCVPISNHLYFYWYRQILGQKVEFLVSFYNNEISEKSEIFDDQFSVERPDGSNFTLKIRSTKLEDSAMYFCASSEGLAPYEQYFGPGTRLTVT.

The chain is built from TRBV2 and TRBJ2-3; 7 bases line up with TRBD1. This CDR3 has 17 amino acids. CDR1 is SNHLY, CDR2 FYNNEI, per germline. V lost 1 base and J lost 2; bases outside the gene matches: 9. In DNA, the CDR3 is TGTGCCAGCAGTGAAGTTAGGAGACAGGGCCACACAGATACGCAGTATTTT. Translation: CASSEVRRQGHTDTQYF.

This clonotype was seen a few times. The chain is built from TRBV12-3 or TRBV12-4 and TRBJ2-7; no clear D gene. This CDR3 is built from 12 residues. Trimming took 3 bases from V and 6 from J, leaving 9 bases between them. The CDR3 nucleotides are TGTGCCAGCAGTTTGTCCGTAGGCGAGCAGTACTTC. Its protein is CASSLSVGEQYF.